Given below is one T cell receptor beta chain in context. The data were taken from a study of cytomegalovirus exposure and HLA in healthy donors. PCR primers comprised 60 Vbeta and 13 Jbeta primers. Some clones are missing from TCRdb's copy, which holds only in-frame ones; the method was immunoSEQ multiplex PCR. The top ten clones hold 5% to 7% of a sample with roughly 110,000 clones, more than 60% of them seen once. The receptor comes from a woman in her forties or fifties in good health and CMV-seropositive. The specimen sequenced was PBMCs.

The CDR3 spells CASSSLASHHRDTQYF. The CDR3 DNA reads as TGTGCCAGCAGTTCGCTAGCTTCTCACCATCGGGATACGCAGTATTTT. The chain couples TRBV27 to TRBJ2-3; tentative D call: TRBD2 (5 bases). The CDR3 runs 16 residues. With 4 bases removed from V and 6 bases from J, the gap between germline ends came to 20 bases. The germline V gene encodes CDR1 MNHEY and CDR2 SMNVEV (reference sequence).